This entry concerns a single TCR beta chain. Antigen: not known. V was cut by 0 bases and J by 6 bases, with 14 bases left in between. This CDR3 is 15 amino acids long. Germline values: CDR1 SEHNR, CDR2 FQNEAQ (reference sequence). The data originate from a study of post-analysis software for immune sequencing data. Study overall: The study covered relapsing-remitting, secondary progressive and progressive-relapsing courses of multiple sclerosis.

Study-wide results and caveats: With F measure, samples from one preparation batch clustered together strongly. Compared with controls, patients had more of 4 to 6 TRBV segments, including TRBV5-6, TRBV5-1 and TRBV20-1.

Prepared TCR beta cDNA libraries contained unique molecular identifiers. TCRdb redid the calling of the PCR reads with MiXCR, one entry per CDR3 protein. Of about 820,000 distinct CDR3 sequences in the sample, roughly 50% were seen once. The source material was blood. The receptor was derived from a girl between 10 and 17 years old with multiple sclerosis. The J gene is TRBJ1-2, the V gene TRBV7-9; D gene unclear. The CDR3 coding sequence is TGTGCCAGCAGCTTAGCCGGTACTAAGCTGGATGGCTACACCTTC. The encoded protein is CASSLAGTKLDGYTF. The entire variable domain, with the rest obtained from reference TRBV7-9 and TRBJ1-2, is as follows: DTGVSQNPRHKITKRGQNVTFRCDPISEHNRLYWYRQTLGQGPEFLTYFQNEAQLEKSRLLSDRFSAERPKGSFSTLEIQRTEQGDSAMYLCASSLAGTKLDGYTFGSGTRLTVV.